Given below is one T cell receptor beta chain in context. The data were produced by immunoSEQ multiplex PCR, yet TCRdb's version contains in-frame clones alone and is incomplete. The sample has about 360,000 clones; 70% to 90% are singletons. These data originate in a study of blood T cell repertoires in COVID-19. V was pared by 2 bases and J by 1 base, with 9 bases of the junction left unmatched. Germline values: CDR1 LGHNA, CDR2 YNFKEQ. This CDR3 is 17 amino acids long. This chain uses TRBV4-2 with TRBJ2-3, with 7 bases matching TRBD2. Sample: PBMCs or T cells enriched from blood (not recorded which). This receptor was identified in a middle-aged man in a cohort exposed to, infected with or recovered from COVID-19 (not recorded which). The CDR3 coding sequence is TGTGCCAGCAGCCAATCAGACTGGGACTACGGCACAGATACGCAGTATTTT. Its protein product is CASSQSDWDYGTDTQYF.